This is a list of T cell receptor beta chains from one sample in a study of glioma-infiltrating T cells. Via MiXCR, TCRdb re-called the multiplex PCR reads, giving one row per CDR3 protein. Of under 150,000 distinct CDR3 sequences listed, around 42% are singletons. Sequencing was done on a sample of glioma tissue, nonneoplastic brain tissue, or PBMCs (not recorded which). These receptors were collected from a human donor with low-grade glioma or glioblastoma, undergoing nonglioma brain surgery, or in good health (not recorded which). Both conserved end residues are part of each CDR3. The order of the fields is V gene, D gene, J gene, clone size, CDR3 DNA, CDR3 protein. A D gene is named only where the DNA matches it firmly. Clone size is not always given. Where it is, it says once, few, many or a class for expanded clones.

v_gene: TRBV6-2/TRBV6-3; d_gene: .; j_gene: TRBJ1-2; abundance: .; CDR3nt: TGTGCCAGCACAGGGCCTTCTTATGGCTACACCTTC; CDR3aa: CASTGPSYGYTF
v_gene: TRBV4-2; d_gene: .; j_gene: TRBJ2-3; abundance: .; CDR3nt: TGTGCCAGCACCCGGACCTTCTCCGGGGGAGATACGCAGTATTTT; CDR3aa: CASTRTFSGGDTQYF
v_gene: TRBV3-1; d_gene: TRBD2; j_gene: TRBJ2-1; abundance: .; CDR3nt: TGTGCCAGCAGCCAAGGGCCAGCGGGGCCCTACAATGAGCAGTTCTTC; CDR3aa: CASSQGPAGPYNEQFF
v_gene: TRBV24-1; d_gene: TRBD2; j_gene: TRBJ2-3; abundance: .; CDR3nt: TGTGCCACCAGTGGTGTAGCGGGGACAGATACGCAGTATTTT; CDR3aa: CATSGVAGTDTQYF
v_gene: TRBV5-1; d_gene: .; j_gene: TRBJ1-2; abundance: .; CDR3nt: TGCGCCCGCAGCTTGGATGGGTCAGGTCTCTATGGCTACACCTTC; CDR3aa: CARSLDGSGLYGYTF
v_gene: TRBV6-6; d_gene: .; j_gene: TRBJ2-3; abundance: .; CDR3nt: TGTGCCAGCAAAACACAGGGTTCCACAGATACGCAGTATTTT; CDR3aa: CASKTQGSTDTQYF
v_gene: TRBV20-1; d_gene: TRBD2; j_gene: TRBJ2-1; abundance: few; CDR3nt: TGCAGTGCCCAGAAGGGCGGGAGTCGTAGCGATGAGCAGTTCTTC; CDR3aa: CSAQKGGSRSDEQFF
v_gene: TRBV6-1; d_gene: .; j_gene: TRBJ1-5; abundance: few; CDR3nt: TGTGCCAGCAGTGAAGGACTGGTAAACAGCCCGAATCAGCCCCAGCATTTT; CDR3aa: CASSEGLVNSPNQPQHF
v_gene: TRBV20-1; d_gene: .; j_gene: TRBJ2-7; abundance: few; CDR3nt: TGCAGTGCTAGAGTCGGGGGGCTTGGCGAGCAGTACTTC; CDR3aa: CSARVGGLGEQYF
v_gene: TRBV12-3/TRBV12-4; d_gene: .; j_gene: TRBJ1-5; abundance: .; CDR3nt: TGTGCCAGCAGTTCACAGGGCTTCCATCAGCCCCAGCATTTT; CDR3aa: CASSSQGFHQPQHF
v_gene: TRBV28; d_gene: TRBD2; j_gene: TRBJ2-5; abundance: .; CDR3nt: TGTGCCAGCAGTCCCCTGGGAGCGGGAGGTTTTGAGACCCAGTACTTC; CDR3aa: CASSPLGAGGFETQYF
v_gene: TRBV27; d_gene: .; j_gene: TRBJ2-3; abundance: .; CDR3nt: TGTGCCAGCAGTTGGGGGGCTAATACAGATACGCAGTATTTT; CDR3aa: CASSWGANTDTQYF
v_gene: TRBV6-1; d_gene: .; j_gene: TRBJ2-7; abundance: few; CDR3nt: TGTGCCAGCAGTGTGCACACAGGTTTATACGAGCAGTACTTC; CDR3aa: CASSVHTGLYEQYF
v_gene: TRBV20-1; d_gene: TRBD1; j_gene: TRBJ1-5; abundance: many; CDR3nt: TGCAGTGCCGGGACAGGATCTCCCAGTCAGCCCCAGCATTTT; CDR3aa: CSAGTGSPSQPQHF
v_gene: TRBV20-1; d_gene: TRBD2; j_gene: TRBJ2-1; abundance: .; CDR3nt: TGCAGTGCTTCCCCGACTAGCGGGAGGTACAATGAGCAGTTCTTC; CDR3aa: CSASPTSGRYNEQFF
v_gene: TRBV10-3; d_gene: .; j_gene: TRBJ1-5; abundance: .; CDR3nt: TGTGCCATCAGTACCGGACACAGCAATCAGCCCCAGCATTTT; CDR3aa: CAISTGHSNQPQHF
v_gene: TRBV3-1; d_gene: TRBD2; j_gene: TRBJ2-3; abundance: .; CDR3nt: TGTGCCAGCAGTACCGGGACTAGCGGGAGGGGGGAAGATACGCAGTATTTT; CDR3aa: CASSTGTSGRGEDTQYF
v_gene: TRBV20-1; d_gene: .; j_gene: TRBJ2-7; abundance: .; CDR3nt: TGCAGTGCTAGTAGCCCAGCTCCGTCCGGGCAGTACTTC; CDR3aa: CSASSPAPSGQYF
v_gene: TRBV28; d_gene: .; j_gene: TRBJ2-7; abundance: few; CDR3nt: TGTGCCAGCACCCCTACAGGGATCGGCTACGAGCAGTACTTC; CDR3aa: CASTPTGIGYEQYF
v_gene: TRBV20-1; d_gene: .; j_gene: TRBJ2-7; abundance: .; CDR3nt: TGCAGTGCTAGGGTGACAGACTACGAGCAGTACTTC; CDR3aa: CSARVTDYEQYF
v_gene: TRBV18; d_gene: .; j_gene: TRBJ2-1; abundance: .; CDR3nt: TGTGCCAGCTCACCATTAACAGGGAAGAACAATGAGCAGTTCTTC; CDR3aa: CASSPLTGKNNEQFF
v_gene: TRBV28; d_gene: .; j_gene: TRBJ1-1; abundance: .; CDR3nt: TGTGCCAGCAGTTCAAAAACACACGACATAGCTGAAGCTTTCTTT; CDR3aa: CASSSKTHDIAEAFF
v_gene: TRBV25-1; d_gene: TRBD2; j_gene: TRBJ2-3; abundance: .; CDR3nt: TGTGCCAGCAGTGGTCAGTCGGGACTAGCTGAAGATACGCAGTATTTT; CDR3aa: CASSGQSGLAEDTQYF
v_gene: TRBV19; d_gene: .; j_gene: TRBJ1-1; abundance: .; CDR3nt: TGTGCCAGTAGTATAGCTCACGTGAACACTGAAGCTTTCTTT; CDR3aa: CASSIAHVNTEAFF
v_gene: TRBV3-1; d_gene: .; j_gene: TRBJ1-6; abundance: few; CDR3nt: TGTGCCAGCAGCCCGTCCCAAGGGACGATTTCACCCCTCCACTTT; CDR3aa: CASSPSQGTISPLHF
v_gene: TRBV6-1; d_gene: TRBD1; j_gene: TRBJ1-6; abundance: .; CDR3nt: TGTGCCAGCAGCGACCACAGGGGCTATAATTCACCCCTCCACTTT; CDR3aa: CASSDHRGYNSPLHF
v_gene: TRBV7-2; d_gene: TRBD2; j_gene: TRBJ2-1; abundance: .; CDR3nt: TGTGCCAGCAGCTTAGAACTAGCGTTCTACAATGAGCAGTTCTTC; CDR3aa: CASSLELAFYNEQFF
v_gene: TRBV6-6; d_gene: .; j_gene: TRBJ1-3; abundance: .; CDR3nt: TGTGCCAGCAGTTACTCGGGGGTTAACTCTGGAAACACCATATATTTT; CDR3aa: CASSYSGVNSGNTIYF
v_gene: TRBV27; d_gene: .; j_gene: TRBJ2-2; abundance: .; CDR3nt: TGTGCCAGCAGTGTGCGGGAGAACACCGGGGAGCTGTTTTTT; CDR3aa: CASSVRENTGELFF
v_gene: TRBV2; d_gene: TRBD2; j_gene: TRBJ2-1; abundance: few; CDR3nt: TGTGCCAGCAGTCTAGCGGGGGGCTACAATGAGCAGTTCTTC; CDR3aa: CASSLAGGYNEQFF
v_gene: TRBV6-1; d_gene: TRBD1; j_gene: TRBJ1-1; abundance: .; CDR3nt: TGTGCCATCACCGATGGACAGGGGGGCACTGAAGCTTTCTTT; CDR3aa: CAITDGQGGTEAFF
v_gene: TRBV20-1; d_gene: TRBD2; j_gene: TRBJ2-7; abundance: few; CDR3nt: TGCAGTGCTCTCACTAGCGGGATTACGTACGAGCAGTACTTC; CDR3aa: CSALTSGITYEQYF
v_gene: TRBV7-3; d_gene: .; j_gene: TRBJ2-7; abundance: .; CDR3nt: TGTGCCAGCAGCCCTCGGGGTTTACCCTACGAGCAGTACTTC; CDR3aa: CASSPRGLPYEQYF
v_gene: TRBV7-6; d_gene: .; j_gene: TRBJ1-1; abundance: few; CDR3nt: TGTGCCAGCAGCTCCTCTGGTAATGAAGCTTTCTTT; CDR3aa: CASSSSGNEAFF
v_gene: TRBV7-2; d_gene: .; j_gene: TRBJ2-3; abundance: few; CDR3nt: TGCGCCAGCAGCTTAGTAGACAGCACAGATACGCAGTATTTT; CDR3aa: CASSLVDSTDTQYF
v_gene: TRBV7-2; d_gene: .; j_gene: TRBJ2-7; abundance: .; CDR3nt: TGCGCCCGCAGCCAATCTTTTGATACCCACGAGCAGTACTTC; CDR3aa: CARSQSFDTHEQYF
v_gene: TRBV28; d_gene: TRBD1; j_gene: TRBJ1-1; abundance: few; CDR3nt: TGTGCCAGCAGTTACTCCGGGACAGGGTGGCGGACTGAAGCTTTCTTT; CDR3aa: CASSYSGTGWRTEAFF
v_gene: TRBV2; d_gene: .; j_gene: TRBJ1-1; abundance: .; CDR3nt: TGTGCGAGCGGTGAAGCTTTCTTT; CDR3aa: CASGEAFF
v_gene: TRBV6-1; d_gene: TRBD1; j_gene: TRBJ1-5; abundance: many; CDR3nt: TGTGCCAGCAGTGAGGGACAGCTTCAGCCCCAGCATTTT; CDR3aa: CASSEGQLQPQHF
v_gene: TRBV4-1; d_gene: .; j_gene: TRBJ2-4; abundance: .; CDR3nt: TGCGCCAGCAGCCAGTTATACATGGACAAAAACATTCAGTACTTC; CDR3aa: CASSQLYMDKNIQYF
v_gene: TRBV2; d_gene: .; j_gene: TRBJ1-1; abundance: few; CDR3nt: TGTGCCAGCAGTGCAGGACAGCTGAACACTGAAGCTTTCTTT; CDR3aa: CASSAGQLNTEAFF
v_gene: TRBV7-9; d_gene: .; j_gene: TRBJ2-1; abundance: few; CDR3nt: TGTGCCAGCAGACCCACGGGGGCGGGGAATGAGCAGTTCTTC; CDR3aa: CASRPTGAGNEQFF
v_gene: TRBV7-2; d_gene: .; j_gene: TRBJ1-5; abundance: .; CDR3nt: TGTGCCAGCAGCTTGGGAAGGCTAAATCAGCCCCAGCATTTT; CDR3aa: CASSLGRLNQPQHF
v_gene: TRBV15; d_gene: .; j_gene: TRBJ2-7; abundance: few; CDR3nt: TGTGCCACCAGCGAAGGGGGAAATGCCTACGAGCAGTACTTC; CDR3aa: CATSEGGNAYEQYF
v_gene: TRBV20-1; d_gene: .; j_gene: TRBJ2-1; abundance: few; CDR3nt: TGCAGTGCTTCGAAAAGCTCCTGGGCCAATGAGCAGTTCTTC; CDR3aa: CSASKSSWANEQFF
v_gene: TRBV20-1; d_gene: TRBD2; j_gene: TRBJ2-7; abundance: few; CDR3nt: TGCAGTGCTAGTACCAGCGGGAGGGCCGAGCAGTACTTC; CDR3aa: CSASTSGRAEQYF
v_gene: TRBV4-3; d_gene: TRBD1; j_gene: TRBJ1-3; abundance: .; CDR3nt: TGCGCCAGCAGCCAGGAGACAGGGCACCGATTTGAATCTGGAAACACCATATATTTT; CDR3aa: CASSQETGHRFESGNTIYF
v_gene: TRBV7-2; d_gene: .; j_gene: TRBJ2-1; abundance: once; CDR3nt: TGTGCCAGCAGCCAGGACTTCTCCTCCTACAATGAGCAGTTCTTC; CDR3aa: CASSQDFSSYNEQFF
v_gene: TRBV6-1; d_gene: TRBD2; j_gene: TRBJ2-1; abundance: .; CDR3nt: TGTGCCAGCAGTGAAAGGTCTAGCGGGAGAAATGAGCAGTTCTTC; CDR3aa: CASSERSSGRNEQFF
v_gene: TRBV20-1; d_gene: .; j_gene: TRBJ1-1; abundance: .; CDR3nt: TGCAGTGCTAGCGTTTGGGGGGCGAGGGGACCTGAAGCTTTCTTT; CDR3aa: CSASVWGARGPEAFF
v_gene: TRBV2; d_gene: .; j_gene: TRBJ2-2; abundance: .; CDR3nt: TGTGCCAGCAGTCCGGGAGGGGGCATCGGGGAGCTGTTTTTT; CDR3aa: CASSPGGGIGELFF
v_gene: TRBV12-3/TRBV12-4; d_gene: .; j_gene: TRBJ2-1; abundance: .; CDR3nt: TGTGCCAGCAGGGTACTAGCTCCCTACAATGAGCAGTTCTTC; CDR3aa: CASRVLAPYNEQFF
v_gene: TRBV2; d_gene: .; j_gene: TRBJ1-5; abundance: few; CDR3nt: TGTGCCAGCAGTCCAGAGACCAATCAGCCCCAGCATTTT; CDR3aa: CASSPETNQPQHF
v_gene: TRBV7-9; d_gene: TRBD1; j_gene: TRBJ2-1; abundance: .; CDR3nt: TGTGCCAGCAGCTTAAGGGGACAGGGACTAAATGAGCAGTTCTTC; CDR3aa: CASSLRGQGLNEQFF
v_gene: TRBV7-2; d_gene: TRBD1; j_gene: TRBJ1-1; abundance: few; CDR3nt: TGTGCCAGCAGCGCGGTCACAGGGGGTGTGAACACTGAAGCTTTCTTT; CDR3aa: CASSAVTGGVNTEAFF
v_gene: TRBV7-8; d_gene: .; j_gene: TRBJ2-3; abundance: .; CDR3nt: TGTGCCAGCAGCTTAGAAGCCGGCACAGATACGCAGTATTTT; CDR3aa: CASSLEAGTDTQYF
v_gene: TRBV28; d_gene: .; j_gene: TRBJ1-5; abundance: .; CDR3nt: TGTGCCAGCAGACCCCAGTCGGCGGGAGATCAGCCCCAGCATTTT; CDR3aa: CASRPQSAGDQPQHF
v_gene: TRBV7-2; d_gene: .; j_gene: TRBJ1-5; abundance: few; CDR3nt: TGTGCCAGCAGCTTTAGTATCGGACTCAATCAGCCCCAGCATTTT; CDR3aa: CASSFSIGLNQPQHF
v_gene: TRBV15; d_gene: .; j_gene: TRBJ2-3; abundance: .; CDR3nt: TGTGCCACCAGCAGAGAGGGGGTCGGGAGCACAGATACGCAGTATTTT; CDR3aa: CATSREGVGSTDTQYF